This T cell receptor (beta chain) derives from a study of metastatic and nonmetastatic thyroid tumors. Study processing details: Clinicopathological groups supplied CDR3 differences that were used to build a distant-metastasis classifier for papillary thyroid cancer. Using MiXCR, TCRdb re-called clones from the PCR reads. None of the V and J calls come from the authors' own analysis; TCRdb made them. The sample lists 15,000 to 20,000 clones, 15% to 19% occurring once. This clone was seen ten or more times. Trimming stripped 6 bases from V and 5 bases from J, with 14 bases between. CDR1 is SGHDT and CDR2 is YYEEEE in the germline V gene. The CDR3 is made up of 14 amino acids. Until they underwent thyroid surgery, no patient had received any treatment.

Sequenced material: blood. The rearrangement joins TRBV5-6 to TRBJ2-2, with a weak D call TRBD2 (7 bases). This receptor was identified in a female donor with papillary thyroid cancer or a benign thyroid nodule (not recorded which). Some clones in this sample may be carry-over from other donors' samples. This CDR3 reads CASTWGGGTGELFF. The CDR3 DNA reads TGTGCCAGCACCTGGGGAGGGGGGACCGGGGAGCTGTTTTTT.